This T cell receptor beta chain was captured in a study of cytomegalovirus exposure and HLA in healthy donors. Produced via immunoSEQ multiplex PCR; TCRdb's table is partial and in-frame only. The table records some 56,000 clones, roughly 93% of them present only once. Trimming stripped 8 bases from V and 2 bases from J, with 13 bases between. Germline assignment: CDR1 MNHNY and CDR2 SVGAGI (reference sequence). This CDR3 has 14 residues. The sample was PBMCs. The source is a woman aged 18-30 years in good health and CMV-seropositive. The J gene is TRBJ1-3, the V gene TRBV6-6; D possibly corresponds to TRBD1 (5 bases). This chain's CDR3 is CASSYGGAGNTIYF. The CDR3 nucleotides read TGTGCCAGCTCCTACGGGGGGGCTGGAAACACCATATATTTT.